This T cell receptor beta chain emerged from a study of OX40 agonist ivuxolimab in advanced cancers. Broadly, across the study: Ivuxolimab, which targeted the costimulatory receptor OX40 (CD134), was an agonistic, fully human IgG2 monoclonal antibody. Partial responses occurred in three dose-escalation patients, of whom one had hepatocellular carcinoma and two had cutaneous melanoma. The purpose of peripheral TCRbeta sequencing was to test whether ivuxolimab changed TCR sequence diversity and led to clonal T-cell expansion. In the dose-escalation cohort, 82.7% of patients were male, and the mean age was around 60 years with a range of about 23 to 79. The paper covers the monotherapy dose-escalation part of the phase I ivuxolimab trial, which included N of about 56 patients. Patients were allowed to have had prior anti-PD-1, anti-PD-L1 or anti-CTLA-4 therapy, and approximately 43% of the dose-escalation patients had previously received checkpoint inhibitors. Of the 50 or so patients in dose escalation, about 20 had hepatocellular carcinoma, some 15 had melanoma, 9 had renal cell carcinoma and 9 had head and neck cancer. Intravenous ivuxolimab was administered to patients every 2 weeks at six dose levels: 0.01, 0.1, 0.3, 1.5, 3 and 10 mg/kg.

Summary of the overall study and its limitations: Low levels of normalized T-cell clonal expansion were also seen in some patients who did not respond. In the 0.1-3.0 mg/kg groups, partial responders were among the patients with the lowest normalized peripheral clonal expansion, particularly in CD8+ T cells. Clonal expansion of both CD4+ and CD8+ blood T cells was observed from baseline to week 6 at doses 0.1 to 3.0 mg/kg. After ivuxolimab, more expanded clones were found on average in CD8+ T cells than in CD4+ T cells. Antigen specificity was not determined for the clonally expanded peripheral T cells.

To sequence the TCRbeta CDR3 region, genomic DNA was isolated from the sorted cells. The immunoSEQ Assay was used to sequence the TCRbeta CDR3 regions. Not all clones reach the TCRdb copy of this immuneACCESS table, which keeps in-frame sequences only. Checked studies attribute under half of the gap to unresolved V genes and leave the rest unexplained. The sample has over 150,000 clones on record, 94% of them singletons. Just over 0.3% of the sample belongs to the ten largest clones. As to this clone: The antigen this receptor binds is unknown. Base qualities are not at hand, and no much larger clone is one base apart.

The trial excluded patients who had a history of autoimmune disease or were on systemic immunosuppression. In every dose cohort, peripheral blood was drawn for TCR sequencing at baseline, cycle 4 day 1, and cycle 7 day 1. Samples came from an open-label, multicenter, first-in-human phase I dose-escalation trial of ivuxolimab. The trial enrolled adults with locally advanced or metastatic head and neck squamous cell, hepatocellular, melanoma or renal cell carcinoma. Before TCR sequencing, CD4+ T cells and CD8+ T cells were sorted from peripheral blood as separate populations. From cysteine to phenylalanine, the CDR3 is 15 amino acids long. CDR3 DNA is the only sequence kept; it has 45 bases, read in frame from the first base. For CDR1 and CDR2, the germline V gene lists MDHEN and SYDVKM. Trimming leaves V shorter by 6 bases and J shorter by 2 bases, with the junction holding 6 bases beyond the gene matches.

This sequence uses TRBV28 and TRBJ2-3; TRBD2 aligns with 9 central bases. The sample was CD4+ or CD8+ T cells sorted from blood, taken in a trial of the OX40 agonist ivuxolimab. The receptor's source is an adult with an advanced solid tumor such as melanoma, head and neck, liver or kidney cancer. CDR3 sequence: CASRVAGAPTDTQYF. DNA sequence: TGTGCCAGCAGGGTAGCGGGAGCCCCCACAGATACGCAGTATTTT. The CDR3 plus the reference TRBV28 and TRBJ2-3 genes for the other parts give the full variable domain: DVKVTQSSRYLVKRTGEKVFLECVQDMDHENMFWYRQDPGLGLRLIYFSYDVKMKEKGDIPEGYSVSREKKERFSLILESASTNQTSMYLCASRVAGAPTDTQYFGPGTRLTVL.